This TCR beta chain emerged from a study of blood T cell repertoires in COVID-19. Germline CDR1 is SGHRS and CDR2 is YFSETQ. V was trimmed by 0 bases and J by 2 bases, leaving 14 bases between them. This CDR3 contains 16 residues. Data came from immunoSEQ multiplex PCR; TCRdb stores just in-frame clones and leaves some out. The sample shows about 250,000 clones, around 85% of them seen only once. This receptor was obtained from an elderly woman with acute or convalescent COVID-19. The sequencing sample was made of peripheral blood. The chain carries TRBV5-1 and TRBJ2-5; possible D gene TRBD2, 7 bases. CDR3 bases: TGCGCCAGCAGCTTGGACCGGGGGGCAGTTCAAGAGACCCAGTACTTC. This codes for CASSLDRGAVQETQYF.